Given below is one TCR beta chain in context. This entry comes from a study of blood T cell repertoires in COVID-19. Study-wide context: Acute-phase and convalescent COVID-19 samples originated in the United States, Italy and Spain.

Repertoires were generated with immunoSEQ multiplex PCR, while TCRdb's copy carries only in-frame clones and drops some. The table lists under 200,000 clones, 85% to 90% of them singletons. Trimming removed 4 bases at V and 4 bases at J, with 7 bases between. This CDR3 is 13 amino acids long. Looked up from germline, CDR1 is KGHDR and CDR2 is SFDVKD. The sequence came from a man in his fifties or sixties with active or convalescent COVID-19. The V call is TRBV24-1, the J call TRBJ2-1; D might be TRBD2 (5 bases). The specimen sequenced was peripheral blood. CDR3 coding DNA: TGTGCCACCAGTGAGTCGGGGTACAATGAGCAGTTCTTC. It encodes CATSESGYNEQFF.